Below, one T cell receptor (beta chain) is given with its context. Its specificity is unknown. These data come from a study of cytomegalovirus exposure and HLA in healthy donors. General study findings and limits: A later analysis linked fewer than 20,000 TCR beta sequences to HLA alleles at 0.05 false discovery rate.

The PCR ran on 60 Vbeta and 13 Jbeta primers. TCRdb's copy holds only in-frame clones and misses some; the assay was immunoSEQ multiplex PCR. Its table records roughly 84,000 clones. This CDR3 contains 13 residues. V trimming: 4 bases; J trimming: 8 bases; junction bases outside the gene matches: 3. Germline CDR1 and CDR2: SGHTA and FQGNSA. The rearrangement joins TRBV7-2 to TRBJ2-4, with TRBD1 identical over 9 bases. The TCR sequence derives from a man aged 45-60 years in good health and CMV-seronegative. The sequencing sample was made of PBMCs. For the CDR3, the DNA is TGTGCCAGCAGCTCACGGACAGGGGACATTCAGTACTTC. Protein product: CASSSRTGDIQYF.